This T cell receptor beta chain comes out of a study of blood T cell repertoires in COVID-19. Study-wide background: Samples came from the United States, Italy and Spain, spanning acute and convalescent COVID-19. PBMCs, B-cell-depleted T cells, or T cells provided the cDNA or gDNA that made up the material.

Germline lookup yields CDR1 MNHEY and CDR2 SVGAGI. V was pared by 6 bases and J by 0 bases, with 9 bases between. The CDR3 extends over 14 amino acids. Original analysis: Nucleated cell counts were estimated from reference gene primer amplification. The protocol was immunoSEQ multiplex PCR, while the TCRdb copy is restricted to in-frame clones and leaves out a portion. V, J and clone size reflect that table, while D and trimming were determined from the DNA. The sample lists under 250,000 clones; over 70% were seen once. This TCR was recovered from a man between 40 and 49 years old with acute or convalescent COVID-19. V and J are TRBV6-5 and TRBJ1-5; tentative D call: TRBD1 (6 bases). Sequencing input: peripheral blood. The CDR3 protein is CASRDSLSNQPQHF. The CDR3 DNA reads as TGTGCCAGCAGGGACAGCCTTAGCAATCAGCCCCAGCATTTT.